These 5 T cell receptor beta chains were sequenced from one sample in a study of blood T cell repertoires in COVID-19. Libraries were prepared by immunoSEQ multiplex PCR; TCRdb keeps only in-frame clonotypes and omits some of them. The sample holds over 250,000 clones, 80% to 90% seen once. The sample comprised peripheral blood. All receptors derive from a woman in her seventies with COVID-19, enrolled during active disease.

The V and J genes are TRBV7-2 and TRBJ1-6; the match to TRBD1 covers 9 bases. Germline values: CDR1 SGHTA, CDR2 FQGNSA. The CDR3 covers 15 residues. Trimming at V came to 4 bases and at J to 3 bases, leaving 1 base not matched to a gene. The CDR3 region is CASSSDRGYNSPLHF. The DNA of the CDR3 is TGTGCCAGCAGCTCGGACAGGGGCTATAATTCACCCCTCCACTTT.

In its sample, this clone was seen a few times. CDR3 sequence (DNA): TGTGCCAGCAGCTTAGGGCAGGTCTACGAGCAGTACTTC. It codes for CASSLGQVYEQYF. The chain is built from TRBV7-6 and TRBJ2-7; no definite D call. The CDR3 extends over 13 amino acids. CDR1 is SGHVS, CDR2 FNYEAQ, per germline. The ends were cut back, 1 base at V and 3 bases at J, with 7 bases in the middle.

The chain couples TRBV10-3 to TRBJ1-5; possibly TRBD1 for D (6 bases). With 4 bases removed from V and 2 bases from J, the gap between germline ends came to 12 bases. Germline CDR1 is ENHRY and CDR2 is SYGVKD. This CDR3 region has 15 residues. The CDR3 region has the DNA TGTGCCATCAGTGTAGGGGACAAAGGCAATCAGCCCCAGCATTTT. This encodes CAISVGDKGNQPQHF.

The rearrangement uses TRBV11-2 and TRBJ2-1, with D maybe TRBD2 (5 bases). V was pared by 2 bases and J by 9 bases, with 8 bases between. The CDR3 has 12 residues. In germline, CDR1 is SGHAT, CDR2 FQNNGV. The CDR3 is CASSLWESEQFF. Written as DNA, the CDR3 is TGTGCCAGCAGCTTATGGGAGTCTGAGCAGTTCTTC. The full variable domain, its missing parts supplied by reference TRBV11-2 and TRBJ2-1, is EAGVAQSPRYKIIEKRQSVAFWCNPISGHATLYWYQQILGQGPKLLIQFQNNGVVDDSQLPKDRFSAERLKGVDSTLKIQPAKLEDSAVYLCASSLWESEQFFGPGTRLTVL.

This clone was counted a few times. This sequence joins TRBV7-9 and TRBJ1-3; D may be TRBD1 (5 bases). With 2 bases removed from V and 0 bases from J, the gap between germline ends came to 14 bases. The CDR3 consists of 17 residues. The germline V gene encodes CDR1 SEHNR and CDR2 FQNEAQ (reference sequence). CDR3 nucleotides: TGTGCCAGCAGCTTATATCAGGGTTTGAGCTCTGGAAACACCATATATTTT. It specifies CASSLYQGLSSGNTIYF.